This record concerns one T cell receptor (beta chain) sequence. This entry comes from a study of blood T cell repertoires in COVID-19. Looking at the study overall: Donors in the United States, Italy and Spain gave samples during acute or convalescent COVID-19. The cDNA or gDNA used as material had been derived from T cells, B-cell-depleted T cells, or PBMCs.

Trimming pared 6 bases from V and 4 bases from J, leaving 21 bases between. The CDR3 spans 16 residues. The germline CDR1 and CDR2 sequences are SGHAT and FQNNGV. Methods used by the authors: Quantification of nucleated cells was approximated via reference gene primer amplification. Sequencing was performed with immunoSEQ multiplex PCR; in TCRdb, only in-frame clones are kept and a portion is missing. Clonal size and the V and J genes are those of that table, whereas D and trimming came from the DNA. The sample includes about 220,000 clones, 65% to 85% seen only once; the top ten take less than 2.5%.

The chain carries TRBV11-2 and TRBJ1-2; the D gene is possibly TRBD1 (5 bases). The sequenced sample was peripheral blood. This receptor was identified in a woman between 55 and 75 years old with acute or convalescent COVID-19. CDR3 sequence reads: CASSPPSGAVSYGYTF. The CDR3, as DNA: TGTGCCAGCAGTCCGCCTTCTGGGGCCGTTTCCTATGGCTACACCTTC.